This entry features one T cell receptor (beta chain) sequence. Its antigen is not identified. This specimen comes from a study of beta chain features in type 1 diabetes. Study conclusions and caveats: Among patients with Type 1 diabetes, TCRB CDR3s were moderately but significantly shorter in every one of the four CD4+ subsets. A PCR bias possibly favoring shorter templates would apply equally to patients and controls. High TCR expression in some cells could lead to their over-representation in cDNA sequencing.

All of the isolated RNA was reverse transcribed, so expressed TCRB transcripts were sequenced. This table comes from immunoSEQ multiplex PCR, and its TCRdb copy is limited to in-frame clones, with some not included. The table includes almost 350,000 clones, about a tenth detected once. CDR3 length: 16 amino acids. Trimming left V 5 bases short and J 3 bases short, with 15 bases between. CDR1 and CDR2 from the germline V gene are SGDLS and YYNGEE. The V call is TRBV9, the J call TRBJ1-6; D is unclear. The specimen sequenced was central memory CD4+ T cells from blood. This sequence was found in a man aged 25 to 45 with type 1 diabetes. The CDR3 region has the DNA TGTGCCAGCAGTTCACAAGGCGGGGACTATAATTCACCCCTCCACTTT. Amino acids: CASSSQGGDYNSPLHF.